These 27 T cell receptor beta chains were all obtained from the same sample, sequenced in a study of T-cell reconstitution after alpha-beta-depleted transplantation in children. TCRbeta library construction was performed incorporating unique molecular identifiers. TCRdb analysed the PCR reads with MiXCR anew, one entry per CDR3 protein. The table lists around 380,000 distinct CDR3 sequences, 11% of them singletons. The sequenced sample was PBMCs from the stem cell graft donor, obtained from the stem cell graft. The origin of the receptors is a human donor who donated a stem cell graft to a child with acute myeloid leukemia.

This clonotype was counted ten times or more. J is TRBJ2-5 and V is TRBV10-3, with 10 bases lining up with TRBD2. The ends lost 4 bases at V and 4 bases at J; junction bases unmatched: 3. Germline CDR1 and CDR2: ENHRY and SYGVKD. This CDR3 has 14 amino acids. The CDR3 region is CAISASGGAETQYF. The CDR3 nucleotides are TGTGCCATCAGTGCTAGCGGGGGAGCAGAGACCCAGTACTTC.

Details on this clonotype: A clone one base away is much larger, so this may be a read error. The genes are TRBV10-2 and TRBJ1-1; D is unresolved. The CDR3 consists of 14 residues. From germline, CDR1 is WSHSY and CDR2 SAAADI. Written as DNA, the CDR3 is TGCGCCAGCAGTGATGGCTTCCTGAACAATGAAGCTTTCTTT. Translation gives CASSDGFLNNEAFF.

This clonotype appeared a few times. This chain joins TRBV6-1 and TRBJ2-3, with TRBD1 identical over 8 bases. Germline V gene lookup returns CDR1 MNHNS and CDR2 SASEGT. The V segment lost 6 bases and the J segment 8 bases; nucleotides outside the gene matches: 1. This CDR3 contains 11 residues. The chain's CDR3 is CASRDRVTQYF. The CDR3 DNA is TGTGCCAGCAGGGACAGGGTTACGCAGTATTTT.

Ten or more counts support this clonotype. The chain couples TRBV3-1 to TRBJ1-1, with D unclear. V gave up 7 bases and J gave up 1 base, with 13 bases separating them. There are 14 residues in the CDR3. The V gene's germline CDR1 is LGHDT and CDR2 YNNKEL (reference sequence). In DNA form, the CDR3 reads TGTGCCAGCACTTTCACGTCGGGGAACACTGAAGCTTTCTTT. It codes for CASTFTSGNTEAFF.

V is TRBV7-2 and J is TRBJ1-2; the match to TRBD1 covers 8 bases. The CDR3 length is 14 residues. The germline gives CDR1 SGHTA, CDR2 FQGNSA. The trim removed 6 bases at V and 4 bases at J, leaving 7 bases unmatched. This CDR3 is CASSPVGTGYGYTF. The DNA of the CDR3 is TGTGCCAGCAGTCCAGTCGGGACAGGCTATGGCTACACCTTC.

The J gene is TRBJ1-2, the V gene TRBV5-6, with unresolved D. CDR3 length: 15 residues. In germline, CDR1 is SGHDT, CDR2 YYEEEE. Trimming stripped 1 base from V and 4 bases from J, with 14 bases between. This CDR3 is CASSLLERSSYGYTF. The CDR3 DNA sequence: TGTGCCAGCAGCTTGCTCGAACGGTCGTCCTATGGCTACACCTTC.

The sample holds many counts of this clonotype. The rearrangement links TRBV12-3 or TRBV12-4 to TRBJ2-2; a weak D match, TRBD1 (6 bases). The V end was cut by 6 bases, the J end by 4 bases, with 9 bases between. The CDR3 spans 13 residues. The CDR3: CASRGQFTGELFF. Here the CDR3 DNA reads TGTGCCAGCAGAGGACAGTTCACCGGGGAGCTGTTTTTT.

The chain links TRBV5-1 to TRBJ1-2; the D is unclear. The germline gives CDR1 SGHRS, CDR2 YFSETQ. CDR3 length equals 15 residues. The ends were cut back, 0 bases at V and 3 bases at J, with 12 bases in the middle. In DNA form, the CDR3 reads TGCGCCAGCAGCTTGGCAGAAATGAAAGACTATGGCTACACCTTC. It codes for CASSLAEMKDYGYTF.

This clonotype was counted only a few times. The V gene is TRBV20-1, the J gene TRBJ2-7; D possibly corresponds to TRBD1 (5 bases). V dropped 1 base and J dropped 3 bases, with 13 bases sitting between them. The length of the CDR3 is 14 residues. Germline-derived CDR1 and CDR2 are DFQATT and SNEGSKA (reference sequence). The CDR3 DNA is TGCAGTGCTAGAGCCTTGGGGCTCTACTACGAGCAGTACTTC. Residues: CSARALGLYYEQYF.

This clonotype has a handful of counts. This chain uses TRBV27 with TRBJ2-1; D gene unclear. Germline CDR1 and CDR2: MNHEY and SMNVEV (reference sequence). V was pared by 5 bases and J by 5 bases, with 13 bases between. The CDR3 contains 14 residues. CDR3 sequence (DNA): TGTGCCAGCAGTGCCCCGACATTCCACAATGAGCAGTTCTTC. It specifies CASSAPTFHNEQFF.

This clonotype was detected ten times or more. The chain uses TRBV21-1 and TRBJ1-1. TRBV21-1 is termed a pseudogene. The CDR3 extends over 14 amino acids. The CDR3 DNA follows: TGTGCCAGTGATCCACAAGGGCTAAACACTGAAGCTTTCTTT. Its protein is CASDPQGLNTEAFF.

There are a few counts of this clonotype. V is TRBV7-2 and J is TRBJ1-5, with TRBD1 as a possible D gene (6 bases). The germline V gene encodes CDR1 SGHTA and CDR2 FQGNSA. The germline V and J ends were trimmed by 4 bases and 1 base, with 8 bases remaining between them. The CDR3 extends over 14 amino acids. Written as DNA, the CDR3 is TGTGCCAGCAGCTCCGGGACAAGCAATCAGCCCCAGCATTTT. Its translation is CASSSGTSNQPQHF.

The table lists this clonotype with a few counts. The rearrangement joins TRBV5-1 to TRBJ2-3; 9 positions match TRBD1. The CDR3 length is 18 residues. The J segment lost 0 bases and the V segment lost 7 bases, leaving 15 bases of the junction unmatched. Germline CDR1 and CDR2: SGHRS and YFSETQ. The CDR3 reads CASGFPARDRASTDTQYF. Written as DNA, the CDR3 is TGCGCCAGCGGGTTCCCCGCGCGGGACAGGGCTAGCACAGATACGCAGTATTTT. Full variable domain (outside the CDR3, taken from reference TRBV5-1 and TRBJ2-3): KAGVTQTPRYLIKTRGQQVTLSCSPISGHRSVSWYQQTPGQGLQFLFEYFSETQRNKGNFPGRFSGRQFSNSRSEMNVSTLELGDSALYLCASGFPARDRASTDTQYFGPGTRLTVL.

The table lists this clonotype with a few counts. The chain joins TRBV12-3 or TRBV12-4 to TRBJ1-6; D call uncertain. The CDR3 length is 17 residues. V lost 4 bases and J 0 bases, leaving 13 bases between the germline ends. The CDR3 is CASSSGVLSSYNSPLHF. CDR3 bases: TGTGCCAGCAGTTCGGGCGTCCTTAGCTCCTATAATTCACCCCTCCACTTT.

V gene TRBV19 combines with J gene TRBJ2-2, with D perhaps given as TRBD1 or TRBD2 (5 bases each). This CDR3 region has 15 residues. CDR1 LNHDA and CDR2 SQIVND come from the germline V gene (reference sequence). Trimming pared 2 bases from V and 3 bases from J, leaving 10 bases between. This chain's CDR3 is CASSIILGDTGELFF. The DNA for the CDR3 is TGTGCCAGTAGTATAATACTAGGGGACACCGGGGAGCTGTTTTTT.

V and J are TRBV6-2 or TRBV6-3 and TRBJ2-3; 8 bases are shared with TRBD2. The CDR3 has 16 amino acids. The V segment lost 4 bases and the J segment 4 bases; nucleotides outside the gene matches: 10. Germline V CDR1 and CDR2: MNHEY, SVGEGT. As DNA, the CDR3 is TGTGCCAGCAGTTTGACAGCGGGAGAGACGTCAGATACGCAGTATTTT. This translates into CASSLTAGETSDTQYF.

Turning to this clonotype: Compared with germline, one end of the junction differs, possibly owing to a read error. This chain joins TRBV25-1 and TRBJ2-2; possibly TRBD2 for D (5 bases). The germline gives CDR1 MGHDK, CDR2 SYGVNS. The CDR3 loop spans 17 amino acids. The CDR3: CASSEYFGRSNTGELFF. The DNA for the CDR3 is TGTGCCAGCAGTGAATATTTTGGGCGATCGAACACCGGGGAGCTGTTTTTC.

This clonotype occurred a few times. At one boundary the junction diverges from the germline segment, which might be a read error. This chain links TRBV7-2 with TRBJ2-3; 11 bases line up with TRBD2. In germline, CDR1 is SGHTA, CDR2 FQGNSA. The CDR3 is 14 amino acids. The CDR3 protein is CASSLAGGVDTQYF. The DNA of the CDR3 is TGTGCCAGCAGCCTAGCGGGGGGTGTAGATACGCAGTATTTT.

This clonotype was counted between two and nine times. The CDR3, as DNA: TGCAGTGCTAGAGAGGGGGCGAGGAATAATGAAAAACTGTTTTTT. Translated, it gives CSAREGARNNEKLFF. The V call is TRBV20-1, the J call TRBJ1-4, with D perhaps TRBD1 (6 bases). CDR3 size: 15 residues. From germline, CDR1 is DFQATT and CDR2 SNEGSKA (reference sequence). V dropped 0 bases and J dropped 4 bases, with 12 bases sitting between them.

This chain joins TRBV11-2 and TRBJ2-5; D perhaps matches TRBD2 (5 bases). Trimming took off 1 base at V and 5 bases at J, with 14 bases between the two ends. This CDR3 has 15 amino acids. Germline assignment: CDR1 SGHAT and CDR2 FQNNGV. CDR3 coding DNA: TGTGCCAGCAGCTTAGGAGGCGGGTCCCGGGAGACCCAGTACTTC. This encodes CASSLGGGSRETQYF.

The chain employs TRBV9 and TRBJ2-1; D possibly corresponds to TRBD1 (5 bases). From germline, CDR1 is SGDLS and CDR2 YYNGEE. The CDR3 length is 16 residues. The V gene lost 4 bases and the J gene lost 0 bases, with 14 bases spanning the gap. Here the CDR3 DNA reads TGTGCCAGCAGCCCCGGTGGGGCAGTCTCCTACAATGAGCAGTTCTTC. Translation gives CASSPGGAVSYNEQFF.

This clonotype has ten or more counts. This chain joins TRBV20-1 and TRBJ2-7; 8 bases are shared with TRBD2. The CDR3 has 16 amino acids. CDR1 is DFQATT and CDR2 is SNEGSKA in the germline V gene (reference sequence). Unmatched junction bases numbered 11, after V lost 0 bases and J lost 4 bases. CDR3 amino acids: CSARDLAGLVAYEQYF. The CDR3 DNA reads TGCAGTGCTAGAGATTTAGCGGGGCTTGTGGCTTACGAGCAGTACTTC.

In this sample, this clonotype turned up a few times. The V call is TRBV12-3 or TRBV12-4, the J call TRBJ2-5; D unclear. The CDR3 runs 14 residues. Trimming stripped 8 bases from V and 5 bases from J, with 18 bases between. The CDR3 DNA sequence: TGTGCCAGCGCGCCGGTCTTAACTATGGAGACCCAGTACTTC. Protein: CASAPVLTMETQYF.

In this sample, this clonotype turned up a few times. This chain uses TRBV6-2 or TRBV6-3 with TRBJ2-2; D remains unclear. Trimming cost V 5 bases and J 5 bases, with 12 bases left between them. Per the germline V gene, CDR1 is MNHEY and CDR2 is SVGEGT. The CDR3 covers 14 residues. CDR3 DNA: TGTGCCAGCAGTACCTTGACAAGGACCGGGGAGCTGTTTTTT. Its protein is CASSTLTRTGELFF.

This clonotype was counted ten times or more. This chain uses TRBV18 with TRBJ2-2; no firm D call. V lost 0 bases and J 3 bases, leaving 8 bases between the germline ends. CDR3 length: 15 amino acids. Germline V gene sequence: CDR1 KGHSH, CDR2 LQKENI. The CDR3 is CASSPPATYTGELFF. CDR3 in DNA: TGTGCCAGCTCACCACCCGCGACTTACACCGGGGAGCTGTTTTTT.

The chain links TRBV5-1 to TRBJ2-1; D possibly corresponds to TRBD1 (5 bases). V lost 1 base to trimming and J lost 9 bases, with 14 bases between them. Germline V gene data show CDR1 as SGHRS and CDR2 as YFSETQ. The CDR3 has 14 amino acids. CDR3 sequence: CASSLTGVPTEQFF. DNA for the CDR3: TGCGCCAGCAGCTTGACAGGCGTACCTACTGAGCAGTTCTTC. The full variable domain, completed using reference TRBV5-1 and TRBJ2-1, is KAGVTQTPRYLIKTRGQQVTLSCSPISGHRSVSWYQQTPGQGLQFLFEYFSETQRNKGNFPGRFSGRQFSNSRSEMNVSTLELGDSALYLCASSLTGVPTEQFFGPGTRLTVL.

The chain is built from TRBV7-2 and TRBJ2-6; unclear D gene. V shed 4 bases and J shed 0 bases, with 13 bases lying between them. The CDR3 covers 17 residues. CDR1 and CDR2 (germline): SGHTA, FQGNSA. The CDR3 region has the DNA TGTGCCAGCAGCTCCACCCTTACTTACTCTGGGGCCAACGTCCTGACTTTC. It is translated as CASSSTLTYSGANVLTF.